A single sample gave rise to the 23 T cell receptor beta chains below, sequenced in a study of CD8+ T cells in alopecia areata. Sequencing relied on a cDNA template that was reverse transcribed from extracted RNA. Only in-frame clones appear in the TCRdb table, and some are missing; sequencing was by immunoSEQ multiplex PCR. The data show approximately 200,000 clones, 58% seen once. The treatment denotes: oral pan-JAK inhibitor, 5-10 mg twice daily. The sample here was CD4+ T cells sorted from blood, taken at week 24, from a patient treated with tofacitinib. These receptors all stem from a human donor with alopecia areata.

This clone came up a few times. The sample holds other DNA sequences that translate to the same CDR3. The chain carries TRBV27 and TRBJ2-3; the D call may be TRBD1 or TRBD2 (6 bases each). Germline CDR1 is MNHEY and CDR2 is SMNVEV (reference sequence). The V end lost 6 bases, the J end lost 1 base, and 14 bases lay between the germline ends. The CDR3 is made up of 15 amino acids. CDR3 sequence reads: CASSPEGGRTDTQYF. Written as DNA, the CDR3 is TGTGCCAGCAGCCCCGAGGGGGGCCGCACAGATACGCAGTATTTT.

CDR3 protein: CASSLGPGVQGASGYTF. Written as DNA, the CDR3 is TGTGCCAGCAGCTTAGGCCCCGGGGTACAGGGGGCTTCTGGCTACACCTTC. This chain uses TRBV13 with TRBJ1-2; TRBD1 matches 9 bases. This CDR3 comprises 17 residues. Germline V gene data show CDR1 as PRHDT and CDR2 as FYEKMQ (reference sequence). V lost 0 bases, J lost 7 bases, and 12 bases stayed unmatched.

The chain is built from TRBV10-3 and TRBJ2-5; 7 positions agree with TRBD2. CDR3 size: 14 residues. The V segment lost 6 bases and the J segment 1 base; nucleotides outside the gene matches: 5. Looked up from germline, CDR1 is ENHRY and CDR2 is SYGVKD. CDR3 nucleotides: TGTGCCATCAGCCCACTAGCGAGCCAAGAGACCCAGTACTTC. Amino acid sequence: CAISPLASQETQYF.

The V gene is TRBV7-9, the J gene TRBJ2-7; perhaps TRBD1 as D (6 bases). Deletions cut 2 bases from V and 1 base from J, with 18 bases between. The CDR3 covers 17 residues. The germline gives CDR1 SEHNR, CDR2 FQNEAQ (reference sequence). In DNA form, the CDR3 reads TGTGCCAGCAGCTTACTACAGGGCCCTAGGCGGTCCTACGAGCAGTACTTC. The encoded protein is CASSLLQGPRRSYEQYF.

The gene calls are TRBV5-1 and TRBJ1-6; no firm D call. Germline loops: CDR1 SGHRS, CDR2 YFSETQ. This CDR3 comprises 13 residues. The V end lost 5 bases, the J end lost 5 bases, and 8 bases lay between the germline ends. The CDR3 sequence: CASSNGNNSPLHF. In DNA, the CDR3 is TGCGCCAGCAGTAATGGGAATAATTCACCCCTCCACTTT.

The CDR3 loop is CATSRDLGEPQHF. CDR3 DNA sequence: TGTGCCACCAGCAGAGATCTCGGAGAGCCCCAGCATTTT. The chain joins TRBV15 to TRBJ1-5; the D is unclear. V lost 0 bases and J lost 8, with 8 bases in between. The V gene's germline CDR1 is LNHNV and CDR2 YYDKDF (reference sequence). This CDR3 has 13 residues.

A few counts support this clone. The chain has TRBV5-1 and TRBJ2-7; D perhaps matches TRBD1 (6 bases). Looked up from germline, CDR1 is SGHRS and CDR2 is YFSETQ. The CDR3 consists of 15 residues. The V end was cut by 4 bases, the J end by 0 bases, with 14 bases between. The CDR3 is CASSETGPVSYEQYF. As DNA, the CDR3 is TGCGCCAGCAGCGAAACAGGGCCCGTCTCCTACGAGCAGTACTTC.

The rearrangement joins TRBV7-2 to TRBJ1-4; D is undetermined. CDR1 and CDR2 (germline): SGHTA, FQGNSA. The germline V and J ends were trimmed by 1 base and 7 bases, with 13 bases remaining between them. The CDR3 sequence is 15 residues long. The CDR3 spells CASSLGDGSSEKLFF. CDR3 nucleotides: TGTGCCAGCAGCTTAGGGGATGGGTCGTCTGAAAAACTGTTTTTT.

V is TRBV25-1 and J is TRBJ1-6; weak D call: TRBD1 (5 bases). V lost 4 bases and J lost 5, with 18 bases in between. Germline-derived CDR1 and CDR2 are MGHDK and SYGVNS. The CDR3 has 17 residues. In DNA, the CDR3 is TGTGCCAGCAGTGCACGGCAGGGAGCTATAAATAATTCACCCCTCCACTTT. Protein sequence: CASSARQGAINNSPLHF.

The CDR3 bases are TGCAGCGTTGAGGACGAAAACAATGAGCAGTTCTTC. Its translation is CSVEDENNEQFF. The V call is TRBV29-1, the J call TRBJ2-1; D is unresolved. With 3 bases removed from V and 5 bases from J, the gap between germline ends came to 8 bases. Germline loops: CDR1 SQVTM, CDR2 ANQGSEA. The CDR3 extends over 12 amino acids.

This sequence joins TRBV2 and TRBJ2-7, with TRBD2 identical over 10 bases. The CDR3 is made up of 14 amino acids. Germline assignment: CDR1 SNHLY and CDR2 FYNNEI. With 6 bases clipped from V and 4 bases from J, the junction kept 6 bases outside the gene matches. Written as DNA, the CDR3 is TGTGCCAGCAGGCTCCTGACTAGCGGGTACGAGCAGTACTTC. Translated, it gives CASRLLTSGYEQYF.

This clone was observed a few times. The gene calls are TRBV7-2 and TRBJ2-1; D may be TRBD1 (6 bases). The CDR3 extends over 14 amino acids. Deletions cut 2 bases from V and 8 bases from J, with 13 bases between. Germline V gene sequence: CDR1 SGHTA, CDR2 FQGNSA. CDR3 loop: CASSLQQGLDEQFF. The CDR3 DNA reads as TGTGCCAGCAGCTTACAACAGGGTCTCGATGAGCAGTTCTTC.

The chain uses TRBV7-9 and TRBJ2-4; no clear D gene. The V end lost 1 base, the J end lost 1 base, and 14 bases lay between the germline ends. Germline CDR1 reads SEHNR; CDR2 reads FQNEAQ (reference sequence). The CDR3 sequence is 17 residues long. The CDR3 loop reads CASSLEKGRTAKNIQYF. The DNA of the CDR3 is TGTGCCAGCAGCTTAGAGAAGGGCAGGACGGCCAAAAACATTCAGTACTTC.

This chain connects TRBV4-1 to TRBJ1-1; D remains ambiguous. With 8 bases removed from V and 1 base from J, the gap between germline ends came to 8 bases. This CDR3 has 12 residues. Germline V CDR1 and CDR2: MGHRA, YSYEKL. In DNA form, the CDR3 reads TGCGCCAGCGGGAAGGAGAACACTGAAGCTTTCTTT. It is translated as CASGKENTEAFF.

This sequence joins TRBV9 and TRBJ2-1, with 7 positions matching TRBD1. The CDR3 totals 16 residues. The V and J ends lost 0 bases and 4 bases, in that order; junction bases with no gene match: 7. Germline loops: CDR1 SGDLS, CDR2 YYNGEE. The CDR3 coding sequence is TGTGCCAGCAGCGTAGTTAGGGACAGCTTGTACAATGAGCAGTTCTTC. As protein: CASSVVRDSLYNEQFF.

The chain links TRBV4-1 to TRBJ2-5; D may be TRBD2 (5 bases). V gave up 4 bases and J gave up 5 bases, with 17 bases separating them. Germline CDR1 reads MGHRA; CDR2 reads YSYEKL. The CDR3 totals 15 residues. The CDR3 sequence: CASSRVGVSAETQYF. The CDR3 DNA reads TGCGCCAGCAGCCGAGTCGGGGTGAGTGCGGAGACCCAGTACTTC.

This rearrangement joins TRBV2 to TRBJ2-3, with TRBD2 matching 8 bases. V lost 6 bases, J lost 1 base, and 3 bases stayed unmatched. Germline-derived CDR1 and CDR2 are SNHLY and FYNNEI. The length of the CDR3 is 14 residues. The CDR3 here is CASRGTRGTDTQYF. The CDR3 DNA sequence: TGTGCCAGCAGGGGGACTAGGGGCACAGATACGCAGTATTTT.

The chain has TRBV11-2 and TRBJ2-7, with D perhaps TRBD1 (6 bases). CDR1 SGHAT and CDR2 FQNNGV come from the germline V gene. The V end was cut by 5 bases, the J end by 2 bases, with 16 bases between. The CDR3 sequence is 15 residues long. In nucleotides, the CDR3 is TGTGCCAGCAGCACGAGGACAGCTAGAACCTACGAGCAGTACTTC. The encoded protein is CASSTRTARTYEQYF.

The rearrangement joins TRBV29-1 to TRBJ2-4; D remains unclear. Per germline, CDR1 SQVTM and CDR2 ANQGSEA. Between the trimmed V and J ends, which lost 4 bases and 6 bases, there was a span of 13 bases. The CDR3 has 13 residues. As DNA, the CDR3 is TGCAGCGTTGGGAAAGGGCCTCGAAACATTCAGTACTTC. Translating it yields CSVGKGPRNIQYF.

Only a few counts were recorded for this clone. The CDR3 DNA reads TGTGCCAGCAGTCTTGGGACCTCTGGAAACACCATATATTTT. Protein product: CASSLGTSGNTIYF. The chain has TRBV28 and TRBJ1-3, with D possibly matching TRBD1 (5 bases). The CDR3 covers 14 residues. CDR1 and CDR2 (germline): MDHEN, SYDVKM. V was trimmed by 5 bases and J by 0 bases, leaving 8 bases between them.

The CDR3 nucleotides read TGCGCCAGCAGCTTGGACTGGACAGGGACCGGGGAGCTGTTTTTT. It is translated as CASSLDWTGTGELFF. The rearrangement links TRBV5-1 to TRBJ2-2, with 8 bases identical to TRBD1. Germline loops: CDR1 SGHRS, CDR2 YFSETQ. V was pared by 0 bases and J by 5 bases, with 3 bases of the junction left unmatched. The CDR3 is made up of 15 amino acids.

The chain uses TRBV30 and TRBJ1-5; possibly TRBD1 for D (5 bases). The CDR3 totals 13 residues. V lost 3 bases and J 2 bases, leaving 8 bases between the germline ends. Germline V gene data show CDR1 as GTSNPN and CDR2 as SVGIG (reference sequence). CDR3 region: CAWRKQGNQPQHF. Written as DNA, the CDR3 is TGTGCCTGGAGGAAACAGGGCAATCAGCCCCAGCATTTT.

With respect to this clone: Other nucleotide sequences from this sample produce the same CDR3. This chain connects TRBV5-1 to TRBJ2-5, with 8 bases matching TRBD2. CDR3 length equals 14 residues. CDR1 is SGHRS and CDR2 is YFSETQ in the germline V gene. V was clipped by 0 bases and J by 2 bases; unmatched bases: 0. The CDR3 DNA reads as TGCGCCAGCAGCTTGGCTAGCGGGCAAGAGACCCAGTACTTC. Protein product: CASSLASGQETQYF.